This TCR beta chain is drawn from a study of spatial heterogeneity in lung cancer. Study information: Raw reads showed each unique TCR and UMI combination turning up more than ten times on average.

Germline assignment: CDR1 SGHDT and CDR2 YYEEEE. The CDR3 has 15 residues. Trimming took off 0 bases at V and 1 base at J, with 8 bases between the two ends. Time point noted: sample taken at primary tumor resection. Extraction of whole RNA from tumor, nontumor lung or frozen PBMC preceded unsorted sequencing. TCRdb re-analysed the 5' RACE reads in MiXCR, keeping a single row per CDR3 protein. The profile shows around 74,000 distinct CDR3 sequences, about an eighth of them singletons. J is TRBJ1-5 and V is TRBV5-6; possibly TRBD1 for D (6 bases). The sequence was obtained from a male donor with early-stage non-small cell lung cancer. This specimen consisted of PBMCs, obtained at surgery. The CDR3 DNA follows: TGTGCCAGCAGCTTGGTGGGGGGCAGCAATCAGCCCCAGCATTTT. Its protein product is CASSLVGGSNQPQHF.